This record concerns one T cell receptor beta chain sequence. Its antigen is not identified. Germline values: CDR1 KGHSH, CDR2 LQKENI. This CDR3 contains 14 residues. Trimming took 3 bases from V and 7 from J; bases not matched to a gene: 4. The data originate from a study of cytomegalovirus exposure and HLA in healthy donors. Overall study results and limits: The study carried out a later analysis of TCR beta sequences. It associated some 17,000 of them with specific HLA alleles at a false discovery rate of 0.05. The availability of immune exposure information extended only to CMV serostatus.

The PCR made use of 60 Vbeta and 13 Jbeta primers. Profiled with immunoSEQ multiplex PCR; TCRdb holds only in-frame clones, not every one. The sample contains 95,000 to 110,000 clones, around 73% of which appear only once. The sample was PBMCs. The clonotype was recovered from a man aged 30-40 years in good health and CMV-seronegative. The chain employs TRBV18 and TRBJ2-7; TRBD2 matches at 12 bases. The CDR3 loop is CASSPQTSGREQYF. The CDR3 coding sequence is TGTGCCAGCTCACCGCAGACTAGCGGGAGAGAGCAGTACTTC. Supplemented by reference TRBV18 and TRBJ2-7, the full variable domain reads NAGVMQNPRHLVRRRGQEARLRCSPMKGHSHVYWYRQLPEEGLKFMVYLQKENIIDESGMPKERFSAEFPKEGPSILRIQQVVRGDSAAYFCASSPQTSGREQYFGPGTRLTVT.